A single sample gave rise to the 7 T cell receptor beta chains below, sequenced in a study of T cells in Graves' hyperthyroidism and ophthalmopathy. Amplified TCR beta CDR3 regions derived from RNA transcripts. When the TCR CDR3 underwent first-round RT-PCR, the HTBI primer set was used. TCRdb fed the multiplex PCR reads into MiXCR, producing one record per CDR3 protein. The repertoire includes around 350,000 distinct CDR3 sequences, 15% to 18% of them detected once, and roughly 25% sits in the top ten. Source material: blood. These receptors originate from a woman under 30 with Graves' hyperthyroidism that later progressed to Graves' ophthalmopathy.

This sequence joins TRBV15 and TRBJ2-1; TRBD2 aligns across 11 bases. Trimming removed 10 bases from V and 8 bases from J; junction bases left unmatched: 16. CDR1 and CDR2 (germline): LNHNV, YYDKDF (reference sequence). This CDR3 is 16 amino acids long. The CDR3, as DNA: TGTGCCATAAGTCAGGGGGCCCTAGCGGGAGGAGATGAGCAGTTCTTC. Amino acid sequence: CAISQGALAGGDEQFF.

Regarding this clonotype: This clone may be a read error of a much larger clone one base away. This chain joins TRBV12-5 and TRBJ2-1, with D unresolved. Between the trimmed V and J ends, which lost 7 bases and 7 bases, there was a span of 23 bases. The CDR3 consists of 16 residues. CDR1 is LGHNT and CDR2 is FRNRAP in the germline V gene. The CDR3 DNA follows: TGTGCTAGTGCCTTGGATCCCGCCCCCCTAGGTAATGAGCAGTTCTTC. Translating it yields CASALDPAPLGNEQFF.

CDR3 sequence: CASSLRREKETQYF. The CDR3 DNA reads TGTGCCAGCAGCTTACGGCGGGAGAAAGAGACCCAGTACTTC. The V call is TRBV7-9, the J call TRBJ2-5; 7 bases align to TRBD2. Germline trimming cut 2 bases from V and 3 bases from J; bases unmatched to any gene: 3. Germline-derived CDR1 and CDR2 are SEHNR and FQNEAQ (reference sequence). This CDR3 region has 14 residues.

Many counts were recorded for this clonotype. The gene calls are TRBV12-3 or TRBV12-4 and TRBJ1-6, with D perhaps matching TRBD1 (5 bases). This CDR3 region has 14 residues. Trimming left V 3 bases short and J 8 bases short, with 11 bases between. This CDR3 reads CASSFRQKDSPLHF. As DNA, the CDR3 is TGTGCCAGCAGTTTCCGACAGAAGGATTCACCCCTCCACTTT.

In this sample, this clonotype turned up many times. In DNA form, the CDR3 reads TGCAGTGCTAAGACAGGGAATCAGCCCCAGCATTTT. It translates to CSAKTGNQPQHF. The chain has TRBV20-1 and TRBJ1-5, with 7 bases that match TRBD1. With V trimmed by 4 bases and J by 4 bases, 1 base remained unmatched. This CDR3 has 12 amino acids. Germline lookup yields CDR1 DFQATT and CDR2 SNEGSKA (reference sequence).

There are many counts of this clonotype. This chain connects TRBV3-1 to TRBJ1-6, with 9 positions matching TRBD1. Germline V gene data show CDR1 as LGHDT and CDR2 as YNNKEL (reference sequence). The CDR3 is made up of 16 amino acids. Trimming removed 3 bases from V and 2 bases from J; junction bases left unmatched: 2. CDR3 region: CASSQGQGPYNSPLHF. The CDR3 bases are TGTGCCAGCAGCCAGGGACAGGGTCCCTATAATTCACCCCTCCACTTT.

This clonotype was recorded a few times. V is TRBV15 and J is TRBJ1-6, with D possibly being TRBD1 (5 bases). The germline CDR1 and CDR2 sequences are LNHNV and YYDKDF (reference sequence). Deletions cut 2 bases from V and 5 bases from J, with 16 bases between. The CDR3 spans 17 residues. CDR3 sequence reads: CATSRPYGTVDNSPLHF. The CDR3 DNA reads TGTGCCACCAGCAGACCCTATGGGACGGTTGATAATTCACCCCTCCACTTT.